Presented here are 12 T cell receptor beta chains from one specimen sequenced in a study of cytomegalovirus exposure and HLA in healthy donors. With 60 Vbeta and 13 Jbeta primers, the PCR was carried out. Sequencing was performed with immunoSEQ multiplex PCR; in TCRdb, only in-frame clones are kept and a portion is missing. The sample lists about 84,000 clones; more than 50% were seen once. Sample: PBMCs. The receptors come from a middle-aged woman in good health and CMV-seropositive.

The chain carries TRBV4-1 and TRBJ1-1; 9 nucleotides match TRBD1. CDR3 size: 16 residues. Germline loops: CDR1 MGHRA, CDR2 YSYEKL. With V trimmed by 0 bases and J by 6 bases, 8 bases remained unmatched. This chain's CDR3 is CASSQDPGQGSSEAFF. CDR3 DNA sequence: TGCGCCAGCAGCCAAGATCCGGGACAGGGTTCTTCTGAAGCTTTCTTT.

There are a few counts of this clone. The chain joins TRBV2 to TRBJ1-5; no reliable D call. With 5 bases removed from V and 4 bases from J, the gap between germline ends came to 12 bases. This CDR3 region has 14 residues. Looked up from germline, CDR1 is SNHLY and CDR2 is FYNNEI. CDR3 DNA sequence: TGTGCCAGCAGTTCCAACAATGGTAATCAGCCCCAGCATTTT. Translation gives CASSSNNGNQPQHF.

The chain has TRBV4-1 and TRBJ2-1; 12 positions match TRBD2. Germline V CDR1 and CDR2: MGHRA, YSYEKL. The CDR3 has 18 amino acids. With V trimmed by 6 bases and J by 7 bases, 16 bases remained unmatched. CDR3 in DNA: TGCGCCAGCAGTAGACTAGCGGGAGTATTTCAGGTCGGGAATGAGCAGTTCTTC. Residues: CASSRLAGVFQVGNEQFF.

V gene TRBV19 combines with J gene TRBJ2-3, with 7 nucleotides matching TRBD1. CDR1 is LNHDA and CDR2 is SQIVND in the germline V gene (reference sequence). After removal of 6 bases from V and 4 bases from J, the junction contained 7 bases not matched to a gene. The CDR3 length is 14 residues. As DNA, the CDR3 is TGTGCCAGTAGCCAGACAGGGATTTCAGATACGCAGTATTTT. Protein product: CASSQTGISDTQYF. The complete variable domain, with remaining parts taken from reference TRBV19 and TRBJ2-3, reads DGGITQSPKYLFRKEGQNVTLSCEQNLNHDAMYWYRQDPGQGLRLIYYSQIVNDFQKGDIAEGYSVSREKKESFPLTVTSAQKNPTAFYLCASSQTGISDTQYFGPGTRLTVL.

This clone appeared a few times. J is TRBJ1-2 and V is TRBV25-1; 11 bases fit TRBD1. This CDR3 comprises 14 residues. From germline, CDR1 is MGHDK and CDR2 SYGVNS. The trim removed 4 bases at V and 8 bases at J, leaving 6 bases unmatched. CDR3 protein: CASSVGQGAGGYTF. In DNA form, the CDR3 reads TGTGCCAGCAGTGTCGGACAGGGGGCAGGAGGCTACACCTTC.

The chain combines TRBV7-2 with TRBJ2-2, with TRBD1 identical over 7 bases. With 5 bases clipped from V and 2 bases from J, the junction kept 8 bases outside the gene matches. The germline gives CDR1 SGHTA, CDR2 FQGNSA. CDR3 size: 16 residues. The CDR3 DNA reads TGTGCCAGCAGCCCGCGGACAGGTTCAAACACCGGGGAGCTGTTTTTT. Amino acid sequence: CASSPRTGSNTGELFF.

This clone appeared a few times. CDR3: CASSWERRGEQFF. CDR3 nucleotide sequence: TGTGCCAGCAGCTGGGAGAGGCGGGGTGAGCAGTTCTTC. V is TRBV5-6 and J is TRBJ2-1; a possible D gene is TRBD2 (6 bases). V lost 3 bases to trimming and J lost 9 bases, with 13 bases between them. CDR3 length equals 13 residues. The V gene's germline CDR1 is SGHDT and CDR2 YYEEEE.

This clone was detected only a few times. In DNA, the CDR3 is TGTGCCAGCAGTTCCGGACAGGGGTACGGGTACGAGCAGTACTTC. Its protein is CASSSGQGYGYEQYF. The rearrangement joins TRBV28 to TRBJ2-7; 9 nucleotides line up with TRBD1. The CDR3 has 15 amino acids. CDR1 is MDHEN and CDR2 is SYDVKM in the germline V gene. V was pared by 4 bases and J by 4 bases, with 8 bases of the junction left unmatched.

This sequence joins TRBV5-1 and TRBJ2-7; 16 bases map to TRBD2. CDR1 and CDR2 from the germline V gene are SGHRS and YFSETQ. The trim removed 4 bases at V and 2 bases at J, leaving 3 bases unmatched. The CDR3 has 16 residues. In DNA form, the CDR3 reads TGCGCCAGCAGCACCGGGACTAGCGGGAGGGCCTACGAGCAGTACTTC. Residues: CASSTGTSGRAYEQYF.

The CDR3 region is CASSQPGRSDTQYF. DNA for the CDR3: TGCGCCAGCAGCCAACCTGGGAGGTCAGATACGCAGTATTTT. The chain uses TRBV4-3 and TRBJ2-3; weak D call: TRBD2 (6 bases). This CDR3 is built from 14 residues. V shed 2 bases and J shed 4 bases, with 10 bases lying between them. Germline V gene lookup returns CDR1 LGHNA and CDR2 YSLEER.

V usage is TRBV7-9 and J usage is TRBJ1-1; TRBD1 might be the D (5 bases). The V end was cut by 6 bases, the J end by 3 bases, with 17 bases between. The germline V gene has CDR1 SEHNR and CDR2 FQNEAQ (reference sequence). The CDR3 runs to 15 residues. CDR3 sequence (DNA): TGTGCCAGCAGTCAGGCCCCGGGGGGAGACACTGAAGCTTTCTTT. Translation: CASSQAPGGDTEAFF. The variable domain in full, with the rest retrieved from reference TRBV7-9 and TRBJ1-1, is DTGVSQNPRHKITKRGQNVTFRCDPISEHNRLYWYRQTLGQGPEFLTYFQNEAQLEKSRLLSDRFSAERPKGSFSTLEIQRTEQGDSAMYLCASSQAPGGDTEAFFGQGTRLTVV.

This clone was counted a few times. The chain recombines TRBV19 with TRBJ1-5; D is possibly TRBD1 (5 bases). Germline V gives CDR1 LNHDA, CDR2 SQIVND (reference sequence). The V gene lost 5 bases and the J gene lost 0 bases, with 11 bases spanning the gap. The length of the CDR3 is 15 residues. CDR3 residues: CASSEEGTSNQPQHF. CDR3 coding DNA: TGTGCCAGTAGTGAGGAGGGGACTAGCAATCAGCCCCAGCATTTT.